This T cell receptor (beta chain) was obtained from a study of neurological immune-mediated disorders. Time point noted: longitudinal time-point 3. For the unsorted libraries, 2 million PBMCs stored at -80 C served as input. CDR3 size: 13 residues. CDR1 and CDR2 from the germline V gene are SNHLY and FYNNEI. V lost 2 bases to trimming and J lost 2 bases, with 6 bases between them. cDNA synthesis was performed by 5'RACE with 10-nucleotide random UMIs. From the 5' RACE reads, TCRdb called clonotypes with MiXCR, one entry per CDR3 protein. The top ten hold more than 2.5% of the sample, which has roughly 100,000 distinct CDR3 sequences, under 14% seen once. This clonotype has a count of ten or more.

The specimen was PBMCs. The chain combines TRBV2 with TRBJ1-2; D ambiguous. The TCR comes from a female donor with HTLV-1-associated myelopathy (HAM/TSP). For the CDR3, the DNA is TGTGCCAGCAGTGAATTTCTAAACTATGGCTACACCTTC. Amino acid sequence: CASSEFLNYGYTF.